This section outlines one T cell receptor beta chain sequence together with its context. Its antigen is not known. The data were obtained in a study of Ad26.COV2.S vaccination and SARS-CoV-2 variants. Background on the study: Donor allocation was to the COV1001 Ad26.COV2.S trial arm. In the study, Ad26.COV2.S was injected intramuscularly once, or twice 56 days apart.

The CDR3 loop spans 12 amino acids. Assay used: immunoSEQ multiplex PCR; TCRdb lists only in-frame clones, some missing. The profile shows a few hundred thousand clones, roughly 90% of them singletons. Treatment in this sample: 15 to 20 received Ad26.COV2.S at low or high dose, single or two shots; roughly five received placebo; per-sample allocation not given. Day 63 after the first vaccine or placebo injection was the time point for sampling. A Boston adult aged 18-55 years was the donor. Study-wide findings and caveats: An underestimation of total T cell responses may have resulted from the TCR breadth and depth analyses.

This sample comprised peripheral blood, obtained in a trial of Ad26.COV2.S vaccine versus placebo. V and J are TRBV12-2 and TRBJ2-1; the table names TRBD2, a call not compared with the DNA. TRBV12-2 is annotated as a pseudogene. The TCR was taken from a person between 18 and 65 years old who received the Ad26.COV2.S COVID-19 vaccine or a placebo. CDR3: CASRPLVNEQFF. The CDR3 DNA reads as TGTGCAAGTCGCCCCCTCGTCAATGAGCAGTTCTTC.